This T cell receptor (beta chain) appears in the sequencing data of a study of T cells after yellow fever vaccination. Study-wide results and caveats: Post-booster repertoires contained most primary-vaccination clones again (roughly 95% CD4, 85% to 90% CD8). CD4 and CD8 compartments shared a small share of clonotypes.

V lost 5 bases and J lost 9; bases outside the gene matches: 3. This CDR3 has 14 amino acids. In germline, CDR1 is SGHRS, CDR2 YFSETQ. Researchers made TCR cDNA using 5'RACE template switching, and this step added a universal primer site and UMIs. A single record per CDR3 protein comes from TCRdb applying MiXCR to the 5' RACE reads. The sample contains around 60,000 distinct CDR3 sequences, around 6.2% of which appear only once. This clonotype was counted at least ten times. The receptor comes from a man aged 18 to 29 who received the YFV17D yellow fever vaccine. V and J are TRBV5-1 and TRBJ2-1, with 15 bases fitting TRBD2. The sample here was PBMCs, either bulk or a sorted T-cell subset (CD4+, CD8+, memory, or dextramer-sorted; not recorded which), taken on the day of the yellow fever booster vaccination. The CDR3 DNA sequence: TGCGCCAGCAGTCCGGGACTAGCGGGGGGTGAGCAGTTCTTC. Its translation: CASSPGLAGGEQFF.